Listed below are T cell receptor beta chains from one sample, sequenced in a study of graft-versus-host responses after intestinal transplantation. Produced via immunoSEQ multiplex PCR; TCRdb's table is partial and in-frame only. The sample carries under 30,000 clones, roughly 90% recorded once. The sequenced sample was PBMCs, obtained around 40 days after intestinal transplant. Source of these receptors: a human patient who received an intestinal transplant, so some T cells may come from the graft donor. Both conserved end residues are part of each CDR3. A D gene is named only where the DNA matches it firmly. Size tells how often a clone was seen (once, few, many) or the class of an expanded clone, and some rows leave it out.

v_call	j_call	clone_size	d_call	cdr3_aa	cdr3_nt
TRBV9	TRBJ1-5	NA	NA	CASSAGGNQPQHF	TGTGCCAGCAGCGCAGGGGGCAATCAGCCCCAGCATTTT
TRBV19	TRBJ2-5	NA	TRBD2	CASPAGARKTQYF	TGTGCCAGTCCAGCGGGAGCAAGAAAGACCCAGTACTTC
TRBV27	TRBJ2-3	NA	TRBD2	CASSLMSGSGTDTQYF	TGTGCCAGCAGTTTAATGAGCGGGAGTGGGACAGATACGCAGTATTTT
TRBV7-6	TRBJ2-7	few	NA	CASSLVPVTKPYEQYF	TGTGCCAGCAGCTTAGTACCTGTGACTAAACCCTACGAGCAGTACTTC
TRBV9	TRBJ2-1	NA	NA	CASSVSGVSYNEQFF	TGTGCCAGCAGCGTCTCTGGGGTATCGTACAATGAGCAGTTCTTC
TRBV28	TRBJ1-2	NA	NA	CASSLRGYGYTF	TGTGCCAGCAGTTTACGGGGCTATGGCTACACCTTC
TRBV4-1	TRBJ1-5	NA	NA	CASSQGGGRNQPQHF	TGCGCCAGCAGCCAAGGGGGAGGGAGGAATCAGCCCCAGCATTTT
TRBV27	TRBJ1-5	NA	NA	CASSPDGYSNQPQHF	TGTGCCAGCAGTCCGGACGGTTATAGCAATCAGCCCCAGCATTTT
TRBV13	TRBJ2-3	NA	TRBD1	CASSVAGTGRGGLTDTQYF	TGTGCCAGCAGCGTAGCCGGGACAGGGCGTGGCGGCCTCACAGATACGCAGTATTTT
TRBV11-3	TRBJ2-2	NA	NA	CASSPARGNTGELFF	TGTGCCAGCAGCCCTGCCAGAGGGAACACCGGGGAGCTGTTTTTT
TRBV18	TRBJ1-4	few	NA	CASSPLGINEKLFF	TGTGCCAGCTCACCGTTAGGAATTAATGAAAAACTGTTTTTT
TRBV7-8	TRBJ1-5	NA	NA	CASSLTGVYQPQHF	TGTGCCAGCAGCCTAACGGGGGTATATCAGCCCCAGCATTTT
TRBV7-7	TRBJ2-7	once	TRBD1	CASSFGTGEGEQYF	TGTGCTAGCAGCTTCGGGACAGGGGAAGGTGAGCAGTACTTC
TRBV13	TRBJ2-1	NA	NA	CASSDRTTHNEQFF	TGTGCCAGCAGCGATAGGACTACCCACAATGAGCAGTTCTTC
TRBV4-1	TRBJ2-7	NA	NA	CASSQNPSVYEQYF	TGCGCCAGCAGCCAAAACCCCTCCGTCTACGAGCAGTACTTC
TRBV7-8	TRBJ1-4	NA	NA	CASSLGPTAREDEKLFF	TGTGCCAGCAGCTTAGGACCGACGGCGAGGGAAGATGAAAAACTGTTTTTT
TRBV4-1	TRBJ2-1	NA	TRBD2	CATSKAGGFPEYNEQFF	TGCGCCACCTCGAAAGCGGGAGGGTTCCCTGAATACAATGAGCAGTTCTTC
TRBV19	TRBJ2-7	once	TRBD2	CASSSGLAGFDEQYF	TGTGCCAGTAGTAGCGGACTAGCGGGATTCGACGAGCAGTACTTC
TRBV6-9	TRBJ2-5	NA	NA	CASKKRGLQETQYF	TGTGCCAGCAAGAAGAGGGGGTTACAAGAGACCCAGTACTTC
TRBV13	TRBJ1-6	NA	NA	CASTPGSSYNSPLHF	TGTGCCAGCACCCCAGGGAGCTCCTATAATTCACCCCTCCACTTT